This entry describes one T cell receptor beta chain. Its target is not known. This record belongs to a study of beta chain features in type 1 diabetes. Study summary: Patients were similar to healthy donors in age and gender (as well as in cell yields). Study-wide results and caveats: For Type 1 diabetes patients, all four CD4+ subsets carried TCRB CDR3s that were moderately but significantly shorter. The similarity of naive, central memory and Treg TCRB repertoires appeared greater among patients than among healthy donors. Type 1 diabetes patients had fewer VDJ junction insertions and more deletions.

The V and J ends lost 3 bases and 0 bases, in that order; junction bases with no gene match: 3. The CDR3 spans 16 residues. The germline gives CDR1 KGHSH, CDR2 LQKENI. Expressed TCRB transcripts were sequenced because the entire RNA isolate underwent reverse transcription. Data came from immunoSEQ multiplex PCR; TCRdb stores just in-frame clones and leaves some out. The table includes some 150,000 clones, 6.9% detected once. The chain combines TRBV18 with TRBJ2-1; 9 bases align to TRBD2. The sample taken for sequencing was central memory CD4+ T cells from blood. The TCR was taken from a woman in her 30s in good health. CDR3 sequence reads: CASSPGSGSSYNEQFF. In DNA, the CDR3 is TGTGCCAGCTCACCTGGTAGCGGGAGCTCCTACAATGAGCAGTTCTTC.